This paragraph reports one T cell receptor (beta chain). The antigen is unknown. The data were obtained in a study of regulatory T cells in long-lasting Graves disease. Study-wide results and limits: Among samples with persistent disease, TRBV28, TRBJ1-2 and TRBJ2-5 were favored.

Trimming pared 5 bases from V and 8 bases from J, leaving 13 bases between. Germline lookup yields CDR1 MNHNS and CDR2 SASEGT. This CDR3 region has 13 residues. The time point was: newly diagnosed GD, antithyroid drugs for less than 3 months. Following extraction of RNA from PBMCs, that RNA was used to make the TCR library. Investigators prepared the TCR beta libraries by applying iRepertoire HTBI primers and Arm-PCR of CDR3 regions. TCRdb processed the multiplex PCR reads anew with MiXCR; each CDR3 protein has one entry. The sample has 390,000 or so distinct CDR3 sequences, over 9.5% seen once. This same sample was also part of a study on T cells in Graves' hyperthyroidism and ophthalmopathy.

Sequencing was performed on peripheral blood mononuclear cells (PBMCs), taken at new diagnosis, from a patient treated with antithyroid drugs. The chain combines TRBV6-1 with TRBJ2-1, with a weak D call TRBD1 (6 bases). This clonotype was sampled from a woman aged 18-30 years with Graves disease. The CDR3 loop is CASSRQGLDEQFF. As DNA, the CDR3 is TGTGCCAGCAGTCGTCAGGGGCTGGATGAGCAGTTCTTC.